One and the same sample provided the 2 T cell receptor beta chains below, sequenced in a study of blood T cell repertoires in COVID-19. Measured with immunoSEQ multiplex PCR; TCRdb has only the in-frame clones, and not every one. The sample shows 85,000 to 120,000 clones, more than 85% of them seen only once. The source material was peripheral blood. These receptor sequences come from a man between 45 and 60 years old with active or convalescent COVID-19.

This chain uses TRBV11-2 with TRBJ1-1; D call uncertain. V lost 1 base to trimming and J lost 0 bases, with 6 bases between them. The CDR3 runs 14 residues. Germline V gene lookup returns CDR1 SGHAT and CDR2 FQNNGV. For the CDR3, the DNA is TGTGCCAGCAGCTTAGGTACATTGAACACTGAAGCTTTCTTT. Protein: CASSLGTLNTEAFF.

CDR3 coding DNA: TGTGCCAGCAGCTTTGGACAGGGATGGGAGACCCAGTACTTC. Protein sequence: CASSFGQGWETQYF. The gene calls are TRBV7-8 and TRBJ2-5; 8 bases are a match to TRBD1. Germline assignment: CDR1 SGHVS and CDR2 FQNEAQ. J gave up 5 bases and V 3 bases, and 5 bases lay outside the gene matches. The CDR3 has 14 amino acids.